This T cell receptor beta chain was sequenced in a study of regulatory T cells in long-lasting Graves disease. At the level of the study: Antithyroid drugs had been given to newly diagnosed Graves' patients for under 3 months.

Time point meaning: newly diagnosed GD, antithyroid drugs for less than 3 months. From RNA extracted from PBMCs, the TCR library was made. The length of the CDR3 is 15 residues. V dropped 4 bases and J dropped 2 bases, with 14 bases sitting between them. This clonotype was observed at least ten times. Library construction for TCR beta used iRepertoire HTBI primers and Arm-PCR of CDR3 regions. A single record per CDR3 protein comes from TCRdb applying MiXCR to the multiplex PCR reads. The sample holds a few hundred thousand distinct CDR3 sequences, around 17% seen once. This same sample was also part of a study on T cells in Graves' hyperthyroidism and ophthalmopathy. As reported in that work: Ophthalmopathy cases were set apart from stable hyperthyroidism by a 13 V-J model.

V is TRBV12-3 or TRBV12-4 and J is TRBJ2-5; D uncertain. Sequencing used peripheral blood mononuclear cells (PBMCs), obtained at new diagnosis, from a patient treated with antithyroid drugs. The sequence derives from a man in his forties or fifties with Graves disease. CDR3 loop: CASSYGRTYQETQYF. The CDR3 coding sequence is TGTGCCAGCAGTTATGGCAGGACCTATCAAGAGACCCAGTACTTC.